This TCR beta chain comes out of a study of cytomegalovirus exposure and HLA in healthy donors. Across the study: Researchers previously reported finding roughly 120 million unique TCR beta sequences from 170 million or so T cells.

The study ran its PCR with 60 Vbeta and 13 Jbeta primers. Per the study methods: Later, roughly 86 million unique TCR beta chains were counted in an analysis, and roughly 11 million of them were shared. TCRdb keeps only in-frame clones here, not all; method: immunoSEQ multiplex PCR. The V and J calls and clone size are taken from that table; D and trimming were inferred from the DNA. In the table there are 100,000 to 150,000 clones, 80% of which are singletons. The germline V gene encodes CDR1 MNHEY and CDR2 SMNVEV (reference sequence). The CDR3 sequence is 16 residues long. Germline trimming cut 7 bases from V and 6 bases from J; bases unmatched to any gene: 10.

The origin of this receptor is a female donor in good health and CMV-seronegative. V is TRBV27 and J is TRBJ2-3; TRBD2 matches at 13 bases. Sequenced: PBMCs. CDR3 sequence reads: CASTATGTSGTDTQYF. The CDR3 coding sequence is TGTGCCAGCACCGCAACGGGGACTAGCGGGACGGATACGCAGTATTTT.